This TCR beta chain was identified in a study of PD-L1 blockade in urothelial cancer. Study details: The year 2014 saw patients start atezolizumab, 1,200 mg intravenously every 3 weeks. Bladder-origin urothelial cancer in males described about 85% of the roughly 30 patients.

Locally advanced or metastatic urothelial carcinoma affected the patients. A total of 1 to 8 samples per patient were collected pretreatment and on-treatment. TCRdb keeps only in-frame clones here, not all; method: immunoSEQ multiplex PCR. This table holds some 84,000 clones, about 90% found once. The CDR3 loop spans 14 amino acids. CDR1 SQVTM and CDR2 ANQGSEA come from the germline V gene. V shed 5 bases and J 6 bases; nucleotides not matched to a gene: 4. This TCR was sampled from an older woman with urothelial cancer. The rearrangement joins TRBV29-1 to TRBJ2-1, with 13 bases that match TRBD2. The sequencing used PBMCs, collected around atezolizumab (anti-PD-L1) treatment. CDR3: CSVYGLAGANEQFF. CDR3 DNA sequence: TGCAGCGTTTATGGACTAGCGGGAGCCAATGAGCAGTTCTTC.